A selection of T cell receptor beta chains follows, all from one sample in a study of human T cells and chemical hapten exposure. MiXCR, applied by TCRdb to the RACE reads, yields one record per CDR3 protein. The data show 360,000 or so distinct CDR3 sequences, 6% to 7% seen once. Specimen: whole blood, collected in connection with sensitization to the hapten diphenylcyclopropenone (DPC). The source of these receptors is a young woman with alopecia areata. Some clones in this sample may be carry-over from other donors' samples. Each CDR3 is given without its conserved first and last residue. Some rows mark clone size as missing; the rest say once, few, many or name a class of expanded clone.

TRBJ2-6 | TRBV5-5 | many | ASSSMGSGANVLT
TRBJ1-6 | TRBV6-5 | . | ASSGALGALH
TRBJ1-2 | TRBV4-3 | many | ASSQVSLGRRDGYT
TRBJ2-5 | TRBV7-9 | . | ASSNLAETQY
TRBJ1-2 | TRBV12-3/TRBV12-4 | few | ASSNTDYGYT
TRBJ2-3 | TRBV9 | . | ASSQTSGDTDTQY
TRBJ1-4 | TRBV4-2 | many | ASSQDMGIGKKLF
TRBJ1-4 | TRBV2 | few | ASSEEEKLF
TRBJ2-6 | TRBV21-1 | few | ASSSPGQGAPSSGANVLT
TRBJ1-1 | TRBV28 | many | ASSLLRDTEAF
TRBJ2-3 | TRBV20-1 | . | SARGGQADTQY
TRBJ1-5 | TRBV6-2/TRBV6-3 | many | ASSYLGENSNQPQH
TRBJ1-3 | TRBV7-2 | many | ASSSTGYSGNTIY
TRBJ2-3 | TRBV5-1 | few | ASRTGQGAADTQY
TRBJ1-2 | TRBV5-1 | many | ASSLGYTGQDYGYT